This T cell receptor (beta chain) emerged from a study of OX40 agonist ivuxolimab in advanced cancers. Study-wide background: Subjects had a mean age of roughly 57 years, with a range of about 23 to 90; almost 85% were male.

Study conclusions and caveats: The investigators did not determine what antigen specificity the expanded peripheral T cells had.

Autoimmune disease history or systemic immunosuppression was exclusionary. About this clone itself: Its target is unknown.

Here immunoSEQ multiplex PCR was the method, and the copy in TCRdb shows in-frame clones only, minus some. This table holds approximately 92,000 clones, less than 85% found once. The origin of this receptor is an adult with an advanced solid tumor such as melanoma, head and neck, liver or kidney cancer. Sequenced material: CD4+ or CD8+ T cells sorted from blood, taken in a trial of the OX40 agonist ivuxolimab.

CDR3 amino acids: CAWRPEGRWGYGYTF. CDR3 nucleotides: TGTGCCTGGAGACCCGAGGGCCGGTGGGGTTATGGCTACACCTTC. The V gene is TRBV30, the J gene TRBJ1-2; D gene unclear. The germline V gene has CDR1 GTSNPN and CDR2 SVGIG (reference sequence). The V gene lost 3 bases and the J gene lost 5 bases, with 19 bases spanning the gap. This CDR3 has 15 residues.